Following are 3 T cell receptor beta chains from one sample sequenced in a study of post-analysis software for immune sequencing data. Points from the study as a whole: In patients, TRBV5-6, TRBV5-1 and TRBV20-1 belonged to five or six TRBV segments found more frequently than in controls.

Each TCR beta cDNA library carried unique molecular identifiers. TCRdb processed the PCR reads anew with MiXCR; each CDR3 protein has one entry. The sample includes under 900,000 distinct CDR3 sequences, 53% of them seen just once. The antigens these receptors bind are not known. The specimen sequenced was blood. The source is a girl under 18 with multiple sclerosis.

The chain uses TRBV20-1 and TRBJ2-7; D is unclear. This CDR3 has 15 residues. Trimming shortened V by 0 bases and J by 0 bases, and 12 bases separated the two germline ends. Germline CDR1 DFQATT, CDR2 SNEGSKA (reference sequence). The CDR3 protein is CSARDDLRSSYEQYF. The DNA of the CDR3 is TGCAGTGCTAGAGATGACCTCCGGAGCTCCTACGAGCAGTACTTC.

The rearrangement joins TRBV5-1 to TRBJ2-5; 9 bases map to TRBD2. Germline CDR1 is SGHRS and CDR2 is YFSETQ. V lost 4 bases, J lost 4 bases, and 8 bases stayed unmatched. This CDR3 contains 15 residues. DNA of the CDR3: TGCGCCAGCAGCCAAGGGACTAGCCAACGAGAGACCCAGTACTTC. Translating it yields CASSQGTSQRETQYF.

V usage is TRBV24-1 and J usage is TRBJ2-1, with 11 bases matching TRBD2. V lost 4 bases and J lost 8; bases outside the gene matches: 9. The V gene's germline CDR1 is KGHDR and CDR2 SFDVKD. The CDR3 has 16 residues. Written as DNA, the CDR3 is TGTGCCACCAGTGACCGTACTAGCGGGAGTTTGGATGAGCAGTTCTTC. Amino acid sequence: CATSDRTSGSLDEQFF.